The T cell receptor beta chain described here comes from a study of shared clonotypes between healthy human individuals. Investigators divided CD4+ cells into CD45RA+ naive and CD45RA-negative memory subsets. Study outcomes and limitations: Estimated richness values were generally larger in naive subsets than in memory subsets. Non-shared clonotypes displayed generation probabilities falling below those of clonotypes present in all four donors.

The CDR3 spans 17 residues. Germline CDR1 reads SEHNR; CDR2 reads FQNEAQ (reference sequence). V gave up 1 base and J gave up 4 bases, with 19 bases separating them. Data came from immunoSEQ multiplex PCR; TCRdb stores just in-frame clones and leaves some out. The repertoire holds 950,000 to 1,300,000 clones, with roughly 75% as singletons. In regard to this clone: Its antigen remains unknown.

The sequence was obtained from a man younger than 35 in good health. Sequenced material: memory CD4+ T cells sorted from blood. Specified subset: CD45RA-negative fraction. The chain uses TRBV7-9 and TRBJ1-1; D remains ambiguous. CDR3 protein: CASSLEVATRRGTEAFF. Written as DNA, the CDR3 is TGTGCCAGCAGCTTAGAGGTTGCTACGAGGCGCGGCACTGAAGCTTTCTTT. Filled out from reference TRBV7-9 and TRBJ1-1, the complete variable domain reads DTGVSQNPRHKITKRGQNVTFRCDPISEHNRLYWYRQTLGQGPEFLTYFQNEAQLEKSRLLSDRFSAERPKGSFSTLEIQRTEQGDSAMYLCASSLEVATRRGTEAFFGQGTRLTVV.